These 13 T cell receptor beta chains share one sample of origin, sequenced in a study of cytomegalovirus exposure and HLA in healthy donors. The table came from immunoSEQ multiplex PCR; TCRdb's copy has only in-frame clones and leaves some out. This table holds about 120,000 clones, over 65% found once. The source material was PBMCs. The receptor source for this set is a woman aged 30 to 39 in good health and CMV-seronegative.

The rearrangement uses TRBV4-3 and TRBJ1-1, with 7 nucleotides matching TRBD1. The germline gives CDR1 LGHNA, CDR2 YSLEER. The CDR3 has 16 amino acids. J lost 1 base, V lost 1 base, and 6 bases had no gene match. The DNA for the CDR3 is TGCGCCAGCAGCCAAGGGCCGGGACAGAGGAACACTGAAGCTTTCTTT. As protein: CASSQGPGQRNTEAFF.

For the CDR3, the DNA is TGTGCCAGCAGGCAGCGGGGGGTCTCCTACGAGCAGTACTTC. Translation: CASRQRGVSYEQYF. The chain employs TRBV6-1 and TRBJ2-7, with 9 bases that match TRBD2. There are 14 residues in the CDR3. V gave up 6 bases and J gave up 0 bases; unmatched junction bases: 3. The germline V gene encodes CDR1 MNHNS and CDR2 SASEGT.

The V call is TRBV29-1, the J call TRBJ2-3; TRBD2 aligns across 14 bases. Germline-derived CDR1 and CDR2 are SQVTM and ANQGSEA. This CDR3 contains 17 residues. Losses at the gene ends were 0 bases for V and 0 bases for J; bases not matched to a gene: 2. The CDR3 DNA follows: TGCAGCGTTGAAGACCGACTAGCGGGGGGGAGCACAGATACGCAGTATTTT. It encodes CSVEDRLAGGSTDTQYF.

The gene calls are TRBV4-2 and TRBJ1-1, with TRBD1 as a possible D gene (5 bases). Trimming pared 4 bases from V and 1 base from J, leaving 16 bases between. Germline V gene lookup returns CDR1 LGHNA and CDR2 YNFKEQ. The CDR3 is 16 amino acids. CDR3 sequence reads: CASSLVRDSENTEAFF. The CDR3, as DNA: TGTGCCAGCAGCCTAGTTCGGGACTCAGAGAACACTGAAGCTTTCTTT.

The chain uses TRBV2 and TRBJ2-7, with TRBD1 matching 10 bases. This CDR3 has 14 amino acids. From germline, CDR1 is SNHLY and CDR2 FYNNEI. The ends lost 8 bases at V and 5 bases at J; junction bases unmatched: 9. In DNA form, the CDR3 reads TGTGCCAGCGCCACCGGGACAGGGGTGCACGAGCAGTACTTC. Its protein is CASATGTGVHEQYF.

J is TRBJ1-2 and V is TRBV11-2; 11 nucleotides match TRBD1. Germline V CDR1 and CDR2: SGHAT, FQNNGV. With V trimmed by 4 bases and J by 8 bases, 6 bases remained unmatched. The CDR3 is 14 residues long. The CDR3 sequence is CASSSVDRGHGYTF. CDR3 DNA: TGTGCCAGCAGCTCAGTGGACAGGGGGCACGGCTACACCTTC.

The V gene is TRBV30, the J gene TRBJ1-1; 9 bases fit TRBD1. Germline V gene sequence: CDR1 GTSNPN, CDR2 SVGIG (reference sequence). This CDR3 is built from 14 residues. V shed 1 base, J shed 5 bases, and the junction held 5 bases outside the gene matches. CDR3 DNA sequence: TGTGCCTGGAGTGGTGGGACAGGGCCGACTGAAGCTTTCTTT. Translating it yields CAWSGGTGPTEAFF.

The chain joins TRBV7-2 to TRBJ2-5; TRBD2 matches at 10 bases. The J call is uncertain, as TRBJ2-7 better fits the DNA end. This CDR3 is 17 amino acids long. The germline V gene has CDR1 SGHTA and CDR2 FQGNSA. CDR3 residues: CASSLGLAGARDYEQYF. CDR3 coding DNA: TGTGCCAGCAGCTTAGGCCTAGCGGGGGCCCGTGACTACGAGCAGTACTTC.

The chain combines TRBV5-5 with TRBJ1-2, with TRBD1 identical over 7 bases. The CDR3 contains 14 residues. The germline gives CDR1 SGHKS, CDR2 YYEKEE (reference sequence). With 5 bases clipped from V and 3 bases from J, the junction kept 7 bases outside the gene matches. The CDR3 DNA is TGTGCCAGCAGATCGGGACAGCCCTACTATGGCTACACCTTC. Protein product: CASRSGQPYYGYTF. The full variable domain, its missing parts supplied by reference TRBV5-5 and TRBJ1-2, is DAGVTQSPTHLIKTRGQQVTLRCSPISGHKSVSWYQQVLGQGPQFIFQYYEKEERGRGNFPDRFSARQFPNYSSELNVNALLLGDSALYLCASRSGQPYYGYTFGSGTRLTVV.

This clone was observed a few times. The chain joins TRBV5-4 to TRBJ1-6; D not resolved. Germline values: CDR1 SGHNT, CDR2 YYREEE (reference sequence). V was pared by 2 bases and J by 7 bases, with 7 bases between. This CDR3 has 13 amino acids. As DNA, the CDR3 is TGTGCCAGCAGCTTAGACGGGAATTCACCCCTCCACTTT. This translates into CASSLDGNSPLHF.

The CDR3 DNA follows: TGTGCCAGCAGCCCAGGAGGGACAGGGCCCTACGAGCAGTACTTC. Amino acids: CASSPGGTGPYEQYF. The chain has TRBV13 and TRBJ2-7; 9 nucleotides match TRBD1. V gave up 5 bases and J gave up 2 bases; unmatched junction bases: 7. This CDR3 contains 15 residues. Germline CDR1 PRHDT, CDR2 FYEKMQ (reference sequence).

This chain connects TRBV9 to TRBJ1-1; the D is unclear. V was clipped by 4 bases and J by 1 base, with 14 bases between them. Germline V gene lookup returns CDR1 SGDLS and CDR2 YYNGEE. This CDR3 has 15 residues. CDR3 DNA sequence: TGTGCCAGCAGCCCGAGGGCCGGCTCGAACACTGAAGCTTTCTTT. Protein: CASSPRAGSNTEAFF. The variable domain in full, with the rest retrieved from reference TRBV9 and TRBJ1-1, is DSGVTQTPKHLITATGQRVTLRCSPRSGDLSVYWYQQSLDQGLQFLIQYYNGEERAKGNILERFSAQQFPDLHSELNLSSLELGDSALYFCASSPRAGSNTEAFFGQGTRLTVV.

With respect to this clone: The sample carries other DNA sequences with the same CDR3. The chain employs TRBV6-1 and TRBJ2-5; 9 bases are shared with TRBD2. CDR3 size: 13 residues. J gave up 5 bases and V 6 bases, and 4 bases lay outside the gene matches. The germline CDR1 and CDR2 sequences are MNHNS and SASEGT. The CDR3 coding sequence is TGTGCCAGCAGGCGGGGGGGCCTTGAGACCCAGTACTTC. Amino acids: CASRRGGLETQYF.